Included here is one T cell receptor (beta chain) sequence, with context. The antigen remains undetermined. The data stem from a study of T cells in Graves' hyperthyroidism and ophthalmopathy. The study's findings and limits: Blood also showed most of the thyroid clonotypes that were expanded above 0.001.

The CDR3 contains 15 residues. The V segment lost 3 bases and the J segment 4 bases; nucleotides outside the gene matches: 6. Germline CDR1 and CDR2: MGHRA and YSYEKL. TCR beta CDR3 region amplification was performed from RNA transcripts. TCR CDR3 regions were first amplified by RT-PCR with HTBI primers. TCRdb re-called the multiplex PCR reads through MiXCR, storing one row per CDR3 protein. The data show more than 500,000 distinct CDR3 sequences, 11% to 15% seen once. Sequenced: blood. The chain recombines TRBV4-1 with TRBJ2-5, with 9 positions matching TRBD2. This TCR was recovered from a woman aged 40 to 55 with Graves' hyperthyroidism. The CDR3 spells CASSQLELAGETQYF. In nucleotides, the CDR3 is TGCGCCAGCAGCCAGTTAGAACTAGCGGGAGAGACCCAGTACTTC.